Below are 30 T cell receptor beta chains sequenced from a single sample in a study of T cells after yellow fever vaccination (dated by TCRdb to between 2018 and 2021). The intended sense of this specimen's treatment or condition label: live attenuated yellow fever vaccine strain. The library was produced with 5' RACE. Sequenced on an Illumina HiSeq 2500. TCRdb handled the public reads itself, with Q25 trimming in fastp and clone calling in MiXCR, and kept productive beta chains. CDR3 protein duplicates are merged, each entry listing the most common genes and DNA. This sample holds under 700,000 distinct CDR3 sequences; about 15% were observed only once. Around 15% of the sample is taken by the ten largest. The sample consisted of PBMCs, taken about 5 days after the first yellow fever vaccination. The origin of the receptors is a man between 18 and 29 years old who received the YFV17D yellow fever vaccine.

This clonotype came up a few times. This sequence joins TRBV4-1 and TRBJ2-5; D not certain. The CDR3 contains 14 residues. Per the germline V gene, CDR1 is MGHRA and CDR2 is YSYEKL. The V gene lost 2 bases and the J gene lost 4 bases, with 11 bases spanning the gap. This CDR3 reads CASSQPTRRETQYF. CDR3 bases: TGCGCCAGCAGCCAACCCACAAGACGAGAGACCCAGTACTTC.

This clonotype has only a few counts. This chain uses TRBV7-9 with TRBJ1-2; 7 nucleotides agree with TRBD1. With V trimmed by 3 bases and J by 2 bases, 6 bases remained unmatched. The CDR3 consists of 15 residues. Germline CDR1 SEHNR, CDR2 FQNEAQ (reference sequence). As DNA, the CDR3 is TGTGCCAGCAGCTTGTTAGGGGGCACCAACTATGGCTACACCTTC. Amino acids: CASSLLGGTNYGYTF.

There are a few counts of this clonotype. The CDR3 loop is CASSLPLRLSSTDTQYF. Here the CDR3 DNA reads TGTGCCAGCAGCTTACCCCTTAGACTTTCTAGCACAGATACGCAGTATTTT. This chain connects TRBV7-6 to TRBJ2-3; D is uncertain. Germline V lookup: CDR1 SGHVS, CDR2 FNYEAQ. Trimming took off 2 bases at V and 0 bases at J, with 15 bases between the two ends. The CDR3 has 17 residues.

Details on this clonotype: A read error is possible here, since a much larger clone lies one base away. V and J are TRBV11-2 and TRBJ2-3; 12 bases line up with TRBD2. The germline CDR1 and CDR2 sequences are SGHAT and FQNNGV. The junction had 3 bases not matched to a gene; V was cut back by 4 bases and J by 4 bases. This CDR3 contains 15 residues. CDR3 region: CASSSSGGAADTQYF. The CDR3 region has the DNA TGTGCCAGCAGCTCTAGCGGGGGGGCCGCAGATACGCAGTATTTT. The variable domain in full, with the rest retrieved from reference TRBV11-2 and TRBJ2-3, is EAGVAQSPRYKIIEKRQSVAFWCNPISGHATLYWYQQILGQGPKLLIQFQNNGVVDDSQLPKDRFSAERLKGVDSTLKIQPAKLEDSAVYLCASSSSGGAADTQYFGPGTRLTVL.

This clonotype was seen a few times. The chain combines TRBV4-3 with TRBJ1-4; no clear D. Trimming removed 4 bases from V and 7 bases from J, with 10 bases in between. CDR1 is LGHNA and CDR2 is YSLEER in the germline V gene. The CDR3 has 13 residues. The CDR3 spells CASSPSEGEKLFF. The CDR3 bases are TGCGCCAGCAGCCCCTCTGAGGGTGAAAAACTGTTTTTT.

The gene calls are TRBV5-5 and TRBJ2-7, with D maybe TRBD1 (5 bases). The CDR3 extends over 14 amino acids. Germline V lookup: CDR1 SGHKS, CDR2 YYEKEE (reference sequence). V was clipped by 0 bases and J by 2 bases, with 9 bases between them. The CDR3 bases are TGTGCCAGCAGCTTGGAAAGGGGTACCTACGAGCAGTACGTC. This translates into CASSLERGTYEQYV.

The chain links TRBV6-1 to TRBJ1-6, with D possibly being TRBD1 (6 bases). Germline V gives CDR1 MNHNS, CDR2 SASEGT. The CDR3 loop spans 14 amino acids. The germline V and J ends were trimmed by 7 bases and 7 bases, with 14 bases remaining between them. Written as DNA, the CDR3 is TGTGCCAGCAATGGGGGGCTTACCAATTCACCCCTCCACTTT. Translated, it gives CASNGGLTNSPLHF.

This clonotype came up a few times. The V call is TRBV5-1, the J call TRBJ1-1; 7 bases are a match to TRBD1. Germline values: CDR1 SGHRS, CDR2 YFSETQ. The CDR3 length is 17 residues. V trimming: 3 bases; J trimming: 1 base; junction bases outside the gene matches: 12. CDR3 amino acids: CASSYRDSQRSNTEAFF. In nucleotides, the CDR3 is TGCGCCAGCAGCTACCGGGACAGCCAAAGGTCGAACACTGAAGCTTTCTTT.

This chain connects TRBV3-1 to TRBJ2-7; D uncertain. Germline CDR1 reads LGHDT; CDR2 reads YNNKEL (reference sequence). Deletions cut 0 bases from V and 0 bases from J, with 6 bases between. This CDR3 contains 14 residues. In DNA form, the CDR3 reads TGTGCCAGCAGCCAAGAGGGGTCCTCCTACGAGCAGTACTTC. Translated: CASSQEGSSYEQYF.

The chain employs TRBV20-1 and TRBJ2-3; 7 bases align to TRBD2. Germline CDR1 reads DFQATT; CDR2 reads SNEGSKA (reference sequence). The CDR3 extends over 16 amino acids. Trimming removed 4 bases from V and 0 bases from J; junction bases left unmatched: 10. This CDR3 is CSATTMGRGSTDTQYF. CDR3 DNA sequence: TGCAGTGCTACCACGATGGGGCGGGGGAGCACAGATACGCAGTATTTT.

The V and J genes are TRBV4-1 and TRBJ1-4; D gene uncertain. The CDR3 runs 17 residues. The V gene's germline CDR1 is MGHRA and CDR2 YSYEKL. The ends were cut back, 0 bases at V and 3 bases at J, with 14 bases in the middle. Here the CDR3 DNA reads TGCGCCAGCAGCCAAGACTCTGTCTTGCGGGCTAATGAAAAACTGTTTTTT. Translating it yields CASSQDSVLRANEKLFF.

This clonotype was seen more than once but under ten times. The CDR3 DNA is TGCAGCGTTGGTGACCATAACTATGGCTACACCTTC. This codes for CSVGDHNYGYTF. The chain uses TRBV29-1 and TRBJ1-2, with D hard to call. V lost 4 bases and J lost 1, with 7 bases in between. The CDR3 totals 12 residues. Per the germline V gene, CDR1 is SQVTM and CDR2 is ANQGSEA.

This clonotype appeared a few times. The chain employs TRBV4-1 and TRBJ1-1; no clear D. Trimming shortened V by 5 bases and J by 5 bases, and 18 bases separated the two germline ends. The CDR3 covers 15 residues. Germline lookup yields CDR1 MGHRA and CDR2 YSYEKL. CDR3 amino acids: CASSVGLPKETEAFF. The CDR3 region has the DNA TGCGCCAGCAGCGTCGGACTCCCCAAGGAGACTGAAGCTTTCTTT.

This clonotype was seen a few times. The V and J genes are TRBV28 and TRBJ1-1; the D is unclear. This CDR3 is built from 14 residues. V was cut by 3 bases and J by 0 bases, with 8 bases left in between. Germline CDR1 MDHEN, CDR2 SYDVKM. CDR3 amino acids: CASSFWTLNTEAFF. DNA of the CDR3: TGTGCCAGCAGTTTTTGGACGCTGAACACTGAAGCTTTCTTT. Variable domain in full (rest from reference TRBV28 and TRBJ1-1): DVKVTQSSRYLVKRTGEKVFLECVQDMDHENMFWYRQDPGLGLRLIYFSYDVKMKEKGDIPEGYSVSREKKERFSLILESASTNQTSMYLCASSFWTLNTEAFFGQGTRLTVV.

The V call is TRBV5-4, the J call TRBJ2-1; possibly TRBD1 for D (6 bases). The CDR3 covers 14 residues. Germline V gives CDR1 SGHNT, CDR2 YYREEE (reference sequence). Trimming removed 0 bases from V and 10 bases from J, with 14 bases in between. In nucleotides, the CDR3 is TGTGCCAGCAGCTTGGATCAGGGGCGACGGGAGCAGTTCTTC. This sequence encodes CASSLDQGRREQFF. Drawing the rest from reference TRBV5-4 and TRBJ2-1, the complete variable domain is ETGVTQSPTHLIKTRGQQVTLRCSSQSGHNTVSWYQQALGQGPQFIFQYYREEENGRGNFPPRFSGLQFPNYSSELNVNALELDDSALYLCASSLDQGRREQFFGPGTRLTVL.

The CDR3 is CASTLNLNEQFF. In DNA form, the CDR3 reads TGTGCCAGCACCCTCAACCTCAATGAGCAGTTCTTC. The genes are TRBV12-3 or TRBV12-4 and TRBJ2-1; unclear D gene. V lost 7 bases to trimming and J lost 6 bases, with 10 bases between them. The CDR3 sequence is 12 residues long.

This clonotype was observed a few times. The CDR3 sequence is CASSGTGSMNTEAFF. For the CDR3, the DNA is TGTGCCAGCAGCGGGACAGGGAGCATGAACACTGAAGCTTTCTTT. The chain employs TRBV12-3 or TRBV12-4 and TRBJ1-1; 9 bases match TRBD1. This CDR3 has 15 residues. Trimming removed 6 bases from V and 0 bases from J; junction bases left unmatched: 5.

This clonotype was recorded a few times. The J gene is TRBJ2-4, the V gene TRBV18; D perhaps matches TRBD1 (5 bases). The ends were cut back, 0 bases at V and 7 bases at J, with 13 bases in the middle. CDR1 is KGHSH and CDR2 is LQKENI in the germline V gene. The CDR3 totals 15 residues. CDR3 region: CASSPPAYRWNIQYF. The CDR3 DNA is TGTGCCAGCTCACCACCCGCCTACAGGTGGAACATTCAGTACTTC. Full variable domain (outside the CDR3, taken from reference TRBV18 and TRBJ2-4): NAGVMQNPRHLVRRRGQEARLRCSPMKGHSHVYWYRQLPEEGLKFMVYLQKENIIDESGMPKERFSAEFPKEGPSILRIQQVVRGDSAAYFCASSPPAYRWNIQYFGAGTRLSVL.

Here the CDR3 reads CASSYPQRGSGELFF. The CDR3 DNA reads as TGTGCCAGCAGTTACCCCCAAAGGGGGTCCGGGGAGCTGTTTTTT. The chain combines TRBV6-5 with TRBJ2-2; TRBD1 is a possible D gene (6 bases). CDR1 is MNHEY, CDR2 SVGAGI, per germline. CDR3 length equals 15 residues. Trimming pared 2 bases from V and 6 bases from J, leaving 13 bases between.

Turning to this clonotype: The junction departs from germline at one end; a sequencing error may be responsible. J is TRBJ2-4 and V is TRBV11-2, with 12 positions matching TRBD2. The CDR3 spans 19 residues. CDR1 and CDR2 (germline): SGHAT, FQNNGV. The chain's CDR3 is CASSRISTSGGLAKHIQYF. The CDR3 region has the DNA TGTGCCAGCAGCCGAATCTCAACTAGCGGGGGGTTAGCCAAACACATTCAGTACTTC.

The rearrangement joins TRBV7-9 to TRBJ1-5; no definite D call. The CDR3 is 14 residues long. From germline, CDR1 is SEHNR and CDR2 FQNEAQ (reference sequence). V was cut by 0 bases and J by 7 bases, with 10 bases left in between. The DNA of the CDR3 is TGTGCCAGCAGCTTAGCAGGCGGCTGGCAGCCCCAGCATTTT. This sequence encodes CASSLAGGWQPQHF.

The table lists this clonotype with a few counts. The gene calls are TRBV18 and TRBJ1-3; D might be TRBD1 (6 bases). Per the germline V gene, CDR1 is KGHSH and CDR2 is LQKENI. V gave up 1 base and J gave up 4 bases, with 11 bases separating them. The CDR3 loop spans 15 amino acids. The CDR3 reads CASSPQRQVGNTIYF. The CDR3 DNA follows: TGTGCCAGCTCACCACAACGACAGGTCGGAAACACCATATATTTT.

In this sample, this clonotype turned up a few times. The chain combines TRBV20-1 with TRBJ2-2; a weak D match, TRBD1 (6 bases). CDR1 is DFQATT, CDR2 SNEGSKA, per germline (reference sequence). This CDR3 region has 14 residues. V lost 6 bases and J lost 1, with 12 bases in between. The CDR3 coding sequence is TGCAGTGCGGTGGGCAGGGGGAACACCGGGGAGCTGTTTTTT. This gives the protein CSAVGRGNTGELFF.

This clonotype was observed a handful of times. The chain recombines TRBV28 with TRBJ2-7; 7 bases are a match to TRBD1. V dropped 3 bases and J dropped 5; count of bases not matched to a gene: 10. CDR3 length: 15 residues. The germline V gene has CDR1 MDHEN and CDR2 SYDVKM. The CDR3 loop is CASSFLGGAYHEQYV. In DNA form, the CDR3 reads TGTGCCAGCAGTTTTCTAGGGGGCGCTTACCACGAGCAGTACGTC.

There are a few counts of this clonotype. V is TRBV7-9 and J is TRBJ2-6; D ambiguous. This CDR3 region has 14 residues. V lost 4 bases and J 4 bases, leaving 8 bases between the germline ends. Germline CDR1 reads SEHNR; CDR2 reads FQNEAQ (reference sequence). CDR3 bases: TGTGCCAGCAGCTCGTACAGAGGGGCCAACGTCCTGACTTTC. Translated: CASSSYRGANVLTF.

V gene TRBV20-1 combines with J gene TRBJ2-3, with 11 bases identical to TRBD1. Germline loops: CDR1 DFQATT, CDR2 SNEGSKA (reference sequence). The CDR3 length is 14 residues. The CDR3 spells CSPPDRGRPDTQYF. CDR3 in DNA: TGCAGCCCTCCGGACAGGGGGCGACCAGATACGCAGTATTTT.

The chain couples TRBV6-2 or TRBV6-3 to TRBJ1-2, with a possible D match to TRBD1 (6 bases). Germline loops: CDR1 MNHEY, CDR2 SVGEGT. V was shortened by 6 bases and J by 5 bases, with 31 bases between the two germline ends. This CDR3 comprises 19 residues. This chain's CDR3 is CASRPWLESTGTWWYGYTF. CDR3 in DNA: TGTGCCAGCAGGCCCTGGCTTGAGTCTACAGGGACTTGGTGGTATGGCTACACCTTC.

The table lists this clonotype with a few counts. The chain uses TRBV7-3 and TRBJ2-5; the D is unclear. The CDR3 has 13 residues. Trimming cost V 5 bases and J 3 bases, with 10 bases left between them. CDR1 SGHTA and CDR2 FQGTGA come from the germline V gene. CDR3 in DNA: TGTGCCAGCAGCGCGACTCCCGAAGAGACCCAGTACTTC. It specifies CASSATPEETQYF.

This clonotype came up a few times. The V gene is TRBV5-1, the J gene TRBJ2-3; TRBD2 matches 7 bases. The V segment lost 2 bases and the J segment 0 bases; nucleotides outside the gene matches: 3. Per the germline V gene, CDR1 is SGHRS and CDR2 is YFSETQ. This CDR3 comprises 15 residues. The CDR3 region is CASSLLGGSTDTQYF. The CDR3 DNA reads as TGCGCCAGCAGCTTACTCGGGGGGAGCACAGATACGCAGTATTTT. The whole variable domain, filled in from reference TRBV5-1 and TRBJ2-3, reads KAGVTQTPRYLIKTRGQQVTLSCSPISGHRSVSWYQQTPGQGLQFLFEYFSETQRNKGNFPGRFSGRQFSNSRSEMNVSTLELGDSALYLCASSLLGGSTDTQYFGPGTRLTVL.

There are a few counts of this clonotype. The chain has TRBV5-1 and TRBJ1-1; D gene ambiguous. The ends were cut back, 5 bases at V and 13 bases at J, with 27 bases in the middle. The CDR3 loop spans 15 amino acids. CDR1 SGHRS and CDR2 YFSETQ come from the germline V gene. The CDR3 sequence is CASRMGSGEMGKVFF. Here the CDR3 DNA reads TGCGCCAGCAGGATGGGTTCCGGGGAAATGGGGAAAGTTTTCTTT.